This T cell receptor beta chain was found in a study of blood T cell repertoires in COVID-19. Across the whole study: COVID-19 samples from acute and convalescent phases originated in the United States, Italy and Spain. In each case, the material was cDNA or gDNA derived from T cells, B-cell-depleted T cells, or PBMCs.

Living in 24 US areas, the participants were between 18 and 89 years of age. Each participant's cohort was designated according to participant-reported clinical history. Profiled with immunoSEQ multiplex PCR; TCRdb holds only in-frame clones, not every one. The repertoire has about 400,000 clones, around 89% of them found once; the top ten carry approximately 1%. The source of this sequence is a young woman with acute COVID-19. The sequencing input was PBMCs or T cells enriched from blood (not recorded which).

CDR3 bases: TGCGCCAGCAGCTTGTACTCCCAAGATACGCAGTATTTT. Translated, it gives CASSLYSQDTQYF. J is TRBJ2-3 and V is TRBV5-1; D not resolved. This CDR3 comprises 13 residues. Germline CDR1 reads SGHRS; CDR2 reads YFSETQ. Trimming pared 1 base from V and 5 bases from J, leaving 8 bases between.